What follows are 18 T cell receptor beta chains derived from one specimen sequenced in a study of T cell repertoires in cytomegalovirus infection (dated by TCRdb to between 2019 and 2020). Antigens of these TCRs are unknown. TCRdb shows the sequencer as Illumina HiSeq 1500. TCRdb applied fastp at Q25 and MiXCR to the public reads, then kept only in-frame beta chains. CDR3 protein duplicates are merged, each entry listing the most common genes and DNA. This sample comprises 50,000 to 65,000 distinct CDR3 sequences, roughly 20% of them detected only once. The ten biggest clones cover around 67% of the sample. Per the publication, the treatment or condition label means: in vitro stimulation with specific CMV peptide epitopes to enrich CMV-specific T cells. The input for sequencing was CD8+ T cells from cultured PBMCs, taken from culture after CMV antigen stimulation. The source of these receptors is a human donor in good health (CMV status not recorded). Some clones in this sample may be carry-over from other donors' samples.

This clonotype occurred many times. The V gene is TRBV7-6, the J gene TRBJ1-4, with 7 bases lining up with TRBD1. Per the germline V gene, CDR1 is SGHVS and CDR2 is FNYEAQ. V lost 5 bases to trimming and J lost 4 bases; unmatched junction nucleotides: 4. This CDR3 comprises 14 residues. In DNA, the CDR3 is TGTGCCAGCAGCAAGACAGGGAATAATGAAAAACTGTTTTTT. Translated: CASSKTGNNEKLFF.

This clonotype came up a few times. The chain employs TRBV6-5 and TRBJ2-1; a possible D gene is TRBD2 (6 bases). This CDR3 has 16 amino acids. V dropped 6 bases and J dropped 3 bases, with 18 bases sitting between them. The V gene's germline CDR1 is MNHEY and CDR2 SVGAGI. Here the CDR3 DNA reads TGTGCCAGCAGCCCCCCCTCGGGAGTATACTACAATGAGCAGTTCTTC. It specifies CASSPPSGVYYNEQFF.

V gene TRBV11-2 combines with J gene TRBJ1-3; D might be TRBD1 (6 bases). Germline V lookup: CDR1 SGHAT, CDR2 FQNNGV. Trimming stripped 3 bases from V and 6 bases from J, with 15 bases between. This CDR3 comprises 15 residues. CDR3 sequence reads: CASSLYRVDENTIYF. In DNA, the CDR3 is TGTGCCAGCAGCTTGTACAGGGTGGACGAAAACACCATATATTTT.

This clonotype was counted only a few times. V gene TRBV10-3 combines with J gene TRBJ2-5, with D tentatively TRBD2 (5 bases). V lost 7 bases, J lost 5 bases, and 14 bases lay in between. The CDR3 consists of 13 residues. Germline lookup yields CDR1 ENHRY and CDR2 SYGVKD. CDR3 bases: TGTGCCATCAAGAGGGCTGAAGGGGAGACCCAGTACTTC. Its protein product is CAIKRAEGETQYF.

This clonotype was found a few times. This rearrangement joins TRBV27 to TRBJ2-1; D is ambiguous. Germline assignment: CDR1 MNHEY and CDR2 SMNVEV (reference sequence). Trimming removed 2 bases from V and 3 bases from J, with 8 bases in between. The CDR3 consists of 14 residues. This CDR3 is CASSLSPVYNEQFF. The DNA of the CDR3 is TGTGCCAGCAGTTTAAGCCCCGTCTACAATGAGCAGTTCTTC.

This clonotype was observed a few times. The chain links TRBV29-1 to TRBJ2-1; the match to TRBD1 covers 9 bases. Germline loops: CDR1 SQVTM, CDR2 ANQGSEA. With 8 bases clipped from V and 1 base from J, the junction kept 6 bases outside the gene matches. The CDR3 loop spans 14 amino acids. CDR3: CSRGQGISYNEQFF. Written as DNA, the CDR3 is TGCAGCAGGGGACAGGGCATTTCCTACAATGAGCAGTTCTTC.

J is TRBJ2-7 and V is TRBV6-5, with TRBD2 identical over 12 bases. The CDR3 spans 15 residues. The ends lost 5 bases at V and 3 bases at J; junction bases unmatched: 5. Germline values: CDR1 MNHEY, CDR2 SVGAGI. The CDR3 coding sequence is TGTGCCAGCAGTGTCCCGACTAGCGGGGGCTACGAGCAGTACTTC. Residues: CASSVPTSGGYEQYF.

This clonotype has more than one count but fewer than ten. This chain joins TRBV7-3 and TRBJ1-1; D possibly corresponds to TRBD1 (5 bases). Germline V gene data show CDR1 as SGHTA and CDR2 as FQGTGA. V dropped 2 bases and J dropped 3 bases, with 13 bases sitting between them. The CDR3 runs to 15 residues. This CDR3 is CASSLSGTSDTEAFF. The CDR3 DNA sequence: TGTGCCAGCAGCTTATCCGGGACGTCGGACACTGAAGCTTTCTTT.

V usage is TRBV7-6 and J usage is TRBJ2-1; the match to TRBD2 covers 10 bases. CDR3 length equals 17 residues. Germline values: CDR1 SGHVS, CDR2 FNYEAQ. V trimming: 4 bases; J trimming: 8 bases; junction bases outside the gene matches: 14. The DNA of the CDR3 is TGTGCCAGCAGCTCCCGGGAGGAGCGGGGGGGTCCAGATGAGCAGTTCTTC. As protein: CASSSREERGGPDEQFF. Together with reference TRBV7-6 and TRBJ2-1, the CDR3 gives the full variable domain: GAGVSQSPRYKVTKRGQDVALRCDPISGHVSLYWYRQALGQGPEFLTYFNYEAQQDKSGLPNDRFSAERPEGSISTLTIQRTEQRDSAMYRCASSSREERGGPDEQFFGPGTRLTVL.

This clonotype has a handful of counts. The chain joins TRBV28 to TRBJ2-7, with D perhaps assigned TRBD1 or TRBD2 (5 bases each). Germline values: CDR1 MDHEN, CDR2 SYDVKM. V lost 5 bases to trimming and J lost 2 bases, with 16 bases between them. The CDR3 loop spans 15 amino acids. The CDR3 DNA reads TGTGCCAGCAGTCCCCCCAGAGGGGTCGCCTACGAGCAGTACTTC. Amino acid sequence: CASSPPRGVAYEQYF.

V usage is TRBV6-6 and J usage is TRBJ1-5, with TRBD1 matching 8 bases. V gave up 5 bases and J gave up 7 bases; unmatched junction bases: 1. This CDR3 comprises 12 residues. The V gene's germline CDR1 is MNHNY and CDR2 SVGAGI (reference sequence). The CDR3 sequence is CASSHRGQPQHF. The CDR3 DNA reads as TGTGCCAGCAGTCACAGGGGGCAGCCCCAGCATTTT.

This chain connects TRBV6-8 to TRBJ2-7, with D unresolved. CDR3 length equals 13 residues. Trimming shortened V by 5 bases and J by 5 bases, and 13 bases separated the two germline ends. CDR1 and CDR2 from the germline V gene are MNHGY and SAAAGT. The CDR3 here is CASSPSHFDEQYF. In nucleotides, the CDR3 is TGTGCCAGCAGTCCAAGTCACTTCGACGAGCAGTACTTC.

V is TRBV7-9 and J is TRBJ1-5; weak D call: TRBD1 (5 bases). The CDR3 totals 15 residues. Germline V gene lookup returns CDR1 SEHNR and CDR2 FQNEAQ (reference sequence). The germline V and J ends were trimmed by 5 bases and 4 bases, with 15 bases remaining between them. CDR3: CASSLEGRPNQPQHF. CDR3 sequence (DNA): TGTGCCAGCAGCCTCGAGGGGAGACCTAATCAGCCCCAGCATTTT.

This clonotype was observed a few times. The chain uses TRBV7-2 and TRBJ1-1, with TRBD1 matching 8 bases. This CDR3 region has 13 residues. J lost 5 bases, V lost 4 bases, and 3 bases had no gene match. Germline V gene sequence: CDR1 SGHTA, CDR2 FQGNSA. The CDR3 loop is CASSSQGVTEAFF. The CDR3 nucleotides read TGTGCCAGCAGCTCACAGGGGGTGACTGAAGCTTTCTTT.

The chain couples TRBV7-8 to TRBJ2-5, with TRBD1 identical over 7 bases. The CDR3 covers 15 residues. Unmatched junction bases numbered 10, after V lost 5 bases and J lost 4 bases. The germline gives CDR1 SGHVS, CDR2 FQNEAQ. The CDR3 nucleotides are TGTGCCAGCAGCGGAACAGGGGTCGCGGGAGAGACCCAGTACTTC. As protein: CASSGTGVAGETQYF.

This clonotype was recorded a few times. This chain uses TRBV7-2 with TRBJ2-3; D unresolved. Germline CDR1 SGHTA, CDR2 FQGNSA. The CDR3 length is 14 residues. Trimming took off 1 base at V and 5 bases at J, with 10 bases between the two ends. The CDR3 nucleotides are TGTGCCAGCAGCTTAGTGATGGGAAGAGATACGCAGTATTTT. Amino acids: CASSLVMGRDTQYF.

The gene calls are TRBV27 and TRBJ1-2; tentatively, D is TRBD1 (5 bases). V was pared by 5 bases and J by 0 bases, with 10 bases between. CDR1 MNHEY and CDR2 SMNVEV come from the germline V gene (reference sequence). The CDR3 loop spans 14 amino acids. The CDR3 DNA sequence: TGTGCCAGCAGTATGAGGGACCCTAACTATGGCTACACCTTC. Amino acid sequence: CASSMRDPNYGYTF.

The V and J genes are TRBV7-2 and TRBJ2-1; unclear D gene. This CDR3 has 13 amino acids. Trimming cost V 1 base and J 9 bases, with 10 bases left between them. Germline V CDR1 and CDR2: SGHTA, FQGNSA. The DNA for the CDR3 is TGTGCCAGCAGCTTAGGTTTCGGAACTGAGCAGTTCTTC. Encoded protein: CASSLGFGTEQFF.